The 2 T cell receptor beta chains listed next were all sequenced from one sample in a study of T cells after yellow fever vaccination. TCRdb called the 5' RACE reads again in MiXCR, with one record for every CDR3 protein. The repertoire holds 500,000 to 550,000 distinct CDR3 sequences, with 20% to 25% as singletons. Sample: PBMCs, taken around 3 weeks after the first yellow fever vaccination. Receptors originate from a man younger than 35 who received the YFV17D yellow fever vaccine.

This clonotype was recorded at least ten times. The rearrangement joins TRBV20-1 to TRBJ2-3; TRBD1 is a possible D gene (5 bases). Germline-derived CDR1 and CDR2 are DFQATT and SNEGSKA (reference sequence). This CDR3 comprises 14 residues. The V end lost 1 base, the J end lost 0 bases, and 8 bases lay between the germline ends. The CDR3 DNA is TGCAGTGCTAGAGTAGGGGCTAGCACAGATACGCAGTATTTT. Translation: CSARVGASTDTQYF.

CDR3 coding DNA: TGTGCCAGCAGCCCCAGGGCCGCTATTAGCGGGGAGCTGTTTTTT. This encodes CASSPRAAISGELFF. The rearrangement links TRBV12-3 or TRBV12-4 to TRBJ2-2, with D maybe TRBD1 (5 bases). This CDR3 is built from 15 residues. The V end lost 6 bases, the J end lost 7 bases, and 18 bases lay between the germline ends.